A selection of T cell receptor beta chains follows, all from one sample in a study of shared clonotypes between healthy human individuals. Method: immunoSEQ multiplex PCR; TCRdb's copy keeps in-frame clones and lacks some. The sample lists about 680,000 clones, 73% occurring once. Sequenced: memory CD4+ T cells sorted from blood. The receptors stem from a woman in her 30s in good health. Both conserved end residues are part of each CDR3. The order of the fields is V gene, clone size, J gene, D gene, CDR3 DNA, CDR3 protein. D genes are given only for firm matches. Not every row has a clone size; where given, it reads once, few, many or a size class.

V: TRBV6-5; size: once; J: TRBJ2-7; D: TRBD2; DNA: TGTGCCAGCAGTCGGACTAGCCAGACCTACGAGCAGTACTTC; CDR3: CASSRTSQTYEQYF
V: TRBV5-5; size: once; J: TRBJ2-3; D: TRBD2; DNA: TGTGCCAGCAGACGACGACTAGCGGGAGGGCCTAGCACAGATACGCAGTATTTT; CDR3: CASRRRLAGGPSTDTQYF
V: TRBV28; size: .; J: TRBJ1-5; D: TRBD1; DNA: TGTGCCAGCAGGCCTATACAGGGGAGGAATCAGCCCCAGCATTTT; CDR3: CASRPIQGRNQPQHF
V: TRBV7-9; size: .; J: TRBJ2-2; D: .; DNA: TGTGCCAGCAGCTTAGGTGTTTCTGGGGAGCTGTTTTTT; CDR3: CASSLGVSGELFF
V: TRBV12-5; size: .; J: TRBJ2-3; D: .; DNA: TGTGCTAGTGGTTTGGCGCCGGGTCCAACCCCAGATACGCAGTGTTTT; CDR3: CASGLAPGPTPDTQCF
V: TRBV7-3; size: .; J: TRBJ2-3; D: TRBD1; DNA: TGTGCCAGCAGCTTCCAGGGGGAGTGGACGCAGTATTTT; CDR3: CASSFQGEWTQYF
V: TRBV27; size: .; J: TRBJ2-2; D: TRBD1; DNA: TGTGCCAGCAGTAGGGGACAGGGAAGGCAAGGAAACACCGGGGAGCTGTTTTTT; CDR3: CASSRGQGRQGNTGELFF
V: TRBV25-1; size: .; J: TRBJ2-7; D: .; DNA: TGTGCCAGCAGCCGAGGGTCGTACGAGCAGTACTTC; CDR3: CASSRGSYEQYF
V: TRBV7-9; size: once; J: TRBJ2-1; D: TRBD2; DNA: TGTGCCAGCAGTTCCTCCCTAGCGGGGTGGTACAATGAGCAGTTCTTC; CDR3: CASSSSLAGWYNEQFF
V: TRBV4-1; size: .; J: TRBJ2-7; D: .; DNA: TGCGCCAGCAGCCAACCGGGAAGCTCCTACGAGCAGTACTTC; CDR3: CASSQPGSSYEQYF
V: TRBV27; size: few; J: TRBJ1-4; D: TRBD1; DNA: TGTGCCAGCAGTTTATCAGGGGGCTGGGAAAAACTGTTTTTT; CDR3: CASSLSGGWEKLFF
V: TRBV11-2; size: once; J: TRBJ2-7; D: .; DNA: TGTGCCAGCAGCTTAGATGTAGGGATCAACTACGAGCAGTACTTC; CDR3: CASSLDVGINYEQYF
V: TRBV29-1; size: .; J: TRBJ2-5; D: TRBD2; DNA: TGCAGCGTGGGACTAGCGGGATACCAAGAGACCCAGTACTTC; CDR3: CSVGLAGYQETQYF
V: TRBV6-4; size: .; J: TRBJ2-1; D: .; DNA: TGTGCCAGCAGTGAAGACGCCAGCTCCTACAATGAGCAGTTCTTC; CDR3: CASSEDASSYNEQFF
V: TRBV27; size: few; J: TRBJ1-5; D: .; DNA: TGTGCCAGCAGTTTAGGAGCTTATAGCAATCAGCCCCAGCATTTT; CDR3: CASSLGAYSNQPQHF
V: TRBV10-2; size: once; J: TRBJ1-1; D: TRBD1; DNA: TGCGCCAGCAGGGACAGGGGGAACACTGAAGCTTTCTTT; CDR3: CASRDRGNTEAFF
V: TRBV28; size: once; J: TRBJ2-7; D: .; DNA: TGTGCCAGCAGGGGAGGGGGCCGCTACGAGCAGTACTTC; CDR3: CASRGGGRYEQYF
V: TRBV18; size: .; J: TRBJ2-3; D: .; DNA: TGTGCCAGCTCACCACAGAGAAAGGGCACAGATACGCAGTATTTT; CDR3: CASSPQRKGTDTQYF
V: TRBV19; size: .; J: TRBJ2-1; D: .; DNA: TGTGCCAGTAGTGTCTGGGGCGCTTACAATGAGCAGTTCTTC; CDR3: CASSVWGAYNEQFF
V: TRBV5-1; size: few; J: TRBJ1-3; D: TRBD1; DNA: TGCGCCAGCAGCCCCGGGACAGAGGGAAACACCATATATTTT; CDR3: CASSPGTEGNTIYF
V: TRBV15; size: .; J: TRBJ2-1; D: .; DNA: TGTGCCACCAGCAGAGAGTATGGGGGGTACAATGAGCAGTTCTTC; CDR3: CATSREYGGYNEQFF
V: TRBV28; size: .; J: TRBJ2-7; D: .; DNA: TGTGCCAGCAGTTCAAGGTACGAGCAGTACTTC; CDR3: CASSSRYEQYF
V: TRBV5-5; size: .; J: TRBJ2-3; D: .; DNA: TGTGCCAGTGGGGGGGCACCCCTCACAGATACGCAGTATTTT; CDR3: CASGGAPLTDTQYF
V: TRBV5-1; size: .; J: TRBJ2-2; D: .; DNA: TGCGCCAGCAGCCCGCAGGTAGCGAACACCGGGGAGCTGTTTTTT; CDR3: CASSPQVANTGELFF
V: TRBV10-1; size: .; J: TRBJ1-5; D: .; DNA: TGCGCCAGCAGGGGGCACCAGCCCCAGCATTTT; CDR3: CASRGHQPQHF
V: TRBV28; size: .; J: TRBJ1-2; D: .; DNA: TGTGCCAGCAGGGAGGGACTGGACTATGGCTACACCTTC; CDR3: CASREGLDYGYTF
V: TRBV7-6; size: .; J: TRBJ1-1; D: .; DNA: TGTGCCAGCAGCCCCTATATGAACACTGAAGCTTTCTTT; CDR3: CASSPYMNTEAFF
V: TRBV20-1; size: .; J: TRBJ2-1; D: .; DNA: TGCAGTGCTCCACAGAAAAATGAGCAGTTCTTC; CDR3: CSAPQKNEQFF
V: TRBV25-1; size: .; J: TRBJ2-7; D: .; DNA: TGTGCCAGCAGTGATTCCCCCGTGACTAGGACATACGAGCAGTACTTC; CDR3: CASSDSPVTRTYEQYF
V: TRBV5-4; size: .; J: TRBJ1-2; D: .; DNA: TGTGCCAGCAGCTTGATGGGCCAGGGGACATGGTATGGCTACACCTTC; CDR3: CASSLMGQGTWYGYTF
V: TRBV29-1; size: .; J: TRBJ2-1; D: .; DNA: TGCAGCACTGTTGTCAGGGGCCCCTACAATGAGCAGTTCTTC; CDR3: CSTVVRGPYNEQFF
V: TRBV27; size: .; J: TRBJ2-7; D: .; DNA: TGTGCCAGCAGTTTATACGTGAGCTCCTACGAGCAGTACTTC; CDR3: CASSLYVSSYEQYF
V: TRBV7-2; size: once; J: TRBJ2-5; D: TRBD1; DNA: TGTGCCAGCAGCTTACCCGGACAGGGGGGAGAGACCCAGTACTTC; CDR3: CASSLPGQGGETQYF
V: TRBV28; size: once; J: TRBJ1-1; D: TRBD1; DNA: TGTGCCAGCAGTTTAGTAACGGGACAGGGGGCCACTGAAGCTTTCTTT; CDR3: CASSLVTGQGATEAFF
V: TRBV2; size: .; J: TRBJ2-7; D: TRBD1; DNA: TGTGCCAGCAGTGAGCCGGGACAGGACCCCCCCTACGAGCAGTACTTC; CDR3: CASSEPGQDPPYEQYF
V: TRBV28; size: .; J: TRBJ2-2; D: .; DNA: TGTGCCAGCAGTACTCGGGATAGCGGAAACACCGGGGAGCTGTTTTTT; CDR3: CASSTRDSGNTGELFF
V: TRBV6-1; size: .; J: TRBJ2-5; D: .; DNA: TGTGCCAGCAGTGAAGGCCAGCGGGAGACCCAGTACTTC; CDR3: CASSEGQRETQYF
V: TRBV7-2; size: .; J: TRBJ2-3; D: .; DNA: TGTGCCAGCTCATCCTGGACAATGAGCACAGATACGCAGTATTTT; CDR3: CASSSWTMSTDTQYF
V: TRBV19; size: .; J: TRBJ1-5; D: TRBD1; DNA: TGTGCCAGTAGTCGGGACAGGACCAATCAGCCCCAGCATTTT; CDR3: CASSRDRTNQPQHF
V: TRBV5-1; size: .; J: TRBJ2-4; D: .; DNA: TGCGCCAGCAGGAAGGAACTAGCCAAAAACATTCAGTACTTC; CDR3: CASRKELAKNIQYF
V: TRBV28; size: .; J: TRBJ1-5; D: TRBD1; DNA: TGTGCCAGCAATCCACATCAGGGGGCTGGGGGACCCCAGCATTTT; CDR3: CASNPHQGAGGPQHF
V: TRBV28; size: .; J: TRBJ2-7; D: TRBD2; DNA: TGTGCCAGCAGTTTTACGGGAGGGCTTTCCTACGAGCAGTACTTC; CDR3: CASSFTGGLSYEQYF
V: TRBV5-6; size: .; J: TRBJ2-3; D: .; DNA: TGTGCCAGCAGCTTGGGGAGCTCAGATACGCAGTATTTT; CDR3: CASSLGSSDTQYF
V: TRBV19; size: .; J: TRBJ1-5; D: TRBD1; DNA: TGTGCCAGTAGTCCCAGGACAGGGGCTTCCAATCAGCCCCAGCATTTT; CDR3: CASSPRTGASNQPQHF
V: TRBV5-6; size: .; J: TRBJ1-4; D: TRBD1; DNA: TGTGCCAGCAGCCGACAGGGGACAGAAAAACTGTTTTTT; CDR3: CASSRQGTEKLFF
V: TRBV11-2; size: .; J: TRBJ2-5; D: .; DNA: TGTGCCAGCAGTCCAGGGGTTGGGGGCCAGTACTTC; CDR3: CASSPGVGGQYF
V: TRBV5-1; size: .; J: TRBJ2-3; D: .; DNA: TGCGCCAGCAGCTTGGGTGGGACCCGCCGGATACATACGCAGTATTTT; CDR3: CASSLGGTRRIHTQYF
V: TRBV5-1; size: .; J: TRBJ2-7; D: .; DNA: TGCGCCAGCAGCCCGGACAGTACCTACGAGCAGTACTTC; CDR3: CASSPDSTYEQYF
V: TRBV19; size: .; J: TRBJ2-5; D: .; DNA: TGTGCCAGTAGTATCTCCAGGGGAGAGACCCAGTACTTC; CDR3: CASSISRGETQYF
V: TRBV30; size: .; J: TRBJ2-6; D: .; DNA: TGTGCCTGGAGTGTAGGGAGTTCAGGGGCCAACGTCCTGACTTTC; CDR3: CAWSVGSSGANVLTF
V: TRBV28; size: .; J: TRBJ1-2; D: .; DNA: TGTGCCAGCAGTTTGGTGGAGGGGCGCAGGGAATTTCTCTATGGCTACACCTTC; CDR3: CASSLVEGRREFLYGYTF
V: TRBV7-9; size: .; J: TRBJ1-2; D: .; DNA: TGTGCCATCGAAACAGGGAATTCCTATGGCTACACCTTC; CDR3: CAIETGNSYGYTF
V: TRBV11-3; size: many; J: TRBJ2-7; D: .; DNA: TGTGCCAGCAGCTTTTCTCCGGAGGGGGAGCAGTACTTC; CDR3: CASSFSPEGEQYF